This T cell receptor (beta chain) was obtained from a study of CD8+CD57+ T cells in acquired aplastic anemia. On this clonotype itself: Antigen unknown.

Study-level findings and limits: Patients versus controls showed no significant CD8+ Simpson's diversity difference.

Genomic DNA served as template for TCR beta VDJ and CDR3 profiling. MiXCR was run by TCRdb on the reads, yielding one entry per CDR3 protein. Counted here are some 180,000 distinct CDR3 sequences, about 47% occurring once; the ten biggest clones make up approximately 2.9%. The source is a human donor in good health. The sequenced material came from sorted CD4+, CD8+, or CD8+CD57+ T cells (not recorded which) from PBMCs.

CDR3 in DNA: TGTGCCAGCCGGGAGGGACGGACTGAAGCTTTCTTT. Protein sequence: CASREGRTEAFF. The chain recombines TRBV25-1 with TRBJ1-1, with D maybe TRBD1 (5 bases). Germline CDR1 is MGHDK and CDR2 is SYGVNS. Trimming cost V 8 bases and J 5 bases, with 12 bases left between them. This CDR3 spans 12 amino acids.